Shown below are 21 T cell receptor beta chains from a single sample sequenced in a study of cytomegalovirus exposure and HLA in healthy donors. Researchers ran the PCR with 60 Vbeta and 13 Jbeta primers. The method was immunoSEQ multiplex PCR; TCRdb's version includes in-frame clones alone and lacks a portion of them. Altogether some 140,000 clones are present, under 85% being singletons, with the ten largest covering 2.5% to 3%. The sample comprised PBMCs. These receptors all come from a man aged 18 to 29 in good health and CMV-seronegative.

The CDR3 sequence is CASSLRTSGDYEQYF. For the CDR3, the DNA is TGTGCCAGCAGCCTAAGAACTAGCGGGGACTACGAGCAGTACTTC. The chain is built from TRBV7-2 and TRBJ2-7; 10 bases are shared with TRBD2. The J segment lost 3 bases and the V segment lost 5 bases, leaving 7 bases of the junction unmatched. CDR3 length equals 15 residues. Germline CDR1 SGHTA, CDR2 FQGNSA.

This clone was detected only once. The sample contains more than one DNA sequence encoding this CDR3. J is TRBJ2-3 and V is TRBV5-1, with 14 positions matching TRBD2. Looked up from germline, CDR1 is SGHRS and CDR2 is YFSETQ. This CDR3 contains 15 residues. With V trimmed by 2 bases and J by 6 bases, 2 bases remained unmatched. Here the CDR3 reads CASSFGTSGGDTQYF. In DNA form, the CDR3 reads TGCGCCAGCAGCTTTGGGACTAGCGGGGGTGATACGCAGTATTTT.

The chain combines TRBV5-8 with TRBJ1-2; TRBD1 matches at 9 bases. Germline V gene data show CDR1 as SGHTS and CDR2 as YDEGEE. This CDR3 region has 17 residues. With 3 bases clipped from V and 2 bases from J, the junction kept 11 bases outside the gene matches. This CDR3 is CASSSSVQGARNYGYTF. The CDR3, as DNA: TGTGCCAGCAGCTCGAGCGTACAGGGGGCGCGGAACTATGGCTACACCTTC.

The chain links TRBV10-3 to TRBJ2-1; 12 bases fit TRBD2. Losses at the gene ends were 7 bases for V and 5 bases for J; bases not matched to a gene: 3. This CDR3 has 14 amino acids. CDR1 is ENHRY, CDR2 SYGVKD, per germline. The CDR3 DNA is TGTGCCATCAAGACTAGCGGGGGCGACAATGAGCAGTTCTTC. Its protein product is CAIKTSGGDNEQFF.

This chain connects TRBV11-3 to TRBJ2-1, with unresolved D. V lost 5 bases and J 7 bases, leaving 15 bases between the germline ends. CDR3 length equals 14 residues. Germline V gene data show CDR1 as SGHNT and CDR2 as YENEEA. The CDR3 DNA reads as TGTGCCAGCAGCCCCCCCGGGTCATTTAATGAGCAGTTCTTC. Residues: CASSPPGSFNEQFF.

This clone is a singleton in its sample. V and J are TRBV4-3 and TRBJ1-2; 7 bases match TRBD1. This CDR3 is 16 amino acids long. The germline gives CDR1 LGHNA, CDR2 YSLEER. V lost 4 bases and J lost 8; bases outside the gene matches: 16. The CDR3 bases are TGCGCCAGCAGCCCCCAACCACAGGGGCCCTACGGGGGCTACACCTTC. This sequence encodes CASSPQPQGPYGGYTF.

V gene TRBV7-2 combines with J gene TRBJ1-5; 9 positions match TRBD1. Germline V gene lookup returns CDR1 SGHTA and CDR2 FQGNSA. CDR3 length: 15 amino acids. V lost 3 bases and J lost 8; bases outside the gene matches: 8. CDR3 in DNA: TGTGCCAGCAGCTTCACGGGACAGGGTGTGGAGCCCCAGCATTTT. This encodes CASSFTGQGVEPQHF.

This clone turned up a few times. V is TRBV7-2 and J is TRBJ2-5, with 13 bases matching TRBD2. The CDR3 sequence is 18 residues long. Germline CDR1 SGHTA, CDR2 FQGNSA. With V trimmed by 4 bases and J by 2 bases, 10 bases remained unmatched. This chain's CDR3 is CASSSVLAGGPLQETQYF. In DNA form, the CDR3 reads TGTGCCAGCAGCTCGGTACTAGCGGGGGGGCCACTTCAAGAGACCCAGTACTTC.

This rearrangement joins TRBV19 to TRBJ1-5; D is undetermined. The length of the CDR3 is 16 residues. Trimming pared 5 bases from V and 0 bases from J, leaving 14 bases between. The germline V gene encodes CDR1 LNHDA and CDR2 SQIVND (reference sequence). In DNA form, the CDR3 reads TGTGCCAGTAGTCTCCGGACGGGATATAGCAATCAGCCCCAGCATTTT. It translates to CASSLRTGYSNQPQHF.

CDR3 DNA sequence: TGTGCCAGCAGTTTCACGGGGTATTATGGCTACACCTTC. As protein: CASSFTGYYGYTF. This sequence joins TRBV6-5 and TRBJ1-2, with no clear D. From germline, CDR1 is MNHEY and CDR2 SVGAGI. V lost 4 bases, J lost 5 bases, and 11 bases lay in between. The CDR3 contains 13 residues.

The chain has TRBV4-2 and TRBJ1-6; the match to TRBD1 covers 8 bases. The V segment lost 1 base and the J segment 9 bases; nucleotides outside the gene matches: 2. The CDR3 covers 14 residues. CDR1 is LGHNA, CDR2 YNFKEQ, per germline. DNA for the CDR3: TGTGCCAGCAGCCAAGGACAGGGGTCTTCACCCCTCCACTTT. This encodes CASSQGQGSSPLHF.

This clone was recorded only once. This chain uses TRBV5-1 with TRBJ1-1; 8 bases line up with TRBD1. This CDR3 region has 14 residues. The germline CDR1 and CDR2 sequences are SGHRS and YFSETQ. V gave up 4 bases and J gave up 5 bases; unmatched junction bases: 7. The DNA for the CDR3 is TGCGCCAGCAGCGGAAGGACAGGGAGTACTGAAGCTTTCTTT. Translated, it gives CASSGRTGSTEAFF.

This chain joins TRBV27 and TRBJ2-3; D remains unclear. The germline V and J ends were trimmed by 10 bases and 2 bases, with 19 bases remaining between them. CDR3 length equals 15 residues. Germline V lookup: CDR1 MNHEY, CDR2 SMNVEV (reference sequence). The CDR3 DNA reads TGTGCCACGACCCTCGGAGCCTCTTCCACAGATACGCAGTATTTT. It codes for CATTLGASSTDTQYF.

The chain has TRBV5-6 and TRBJ1-5; no clear D gene. Trimming left V 1 base short and J 0 bases short, with 11 bases between. This CDR3 has 16 amino acids. Germline V lookup: CDR1 SGHDT, CDR2 YYEEEE. The CDR3 loop is CASSLIGEDSNQPQHF. CDR3 DNA sequence: TGTGCCAGCAGCTTGATCGGGGAGGATAGCAATCAGCCCCAGCATTTT.

This chain uses TRBV6-5 with TRBJ2-1; 7 bases agree with TRBD2. The J segment lost 3 bases and the V segment lost 0 bases, leaving 5 bases of the junction unmatched. The V gene's germline CDR1 is MNHEY and CDR2 SVGAGI. This CDR3 region has 16 residues. The CDR3 is CASSYSAGDVYNEQFF. CDR3 bases: TGTGCCAGCAGTTACTCGGCGGGGGACGTCTACAATGAGCAGTTCTTC.

This clone was seen a handful of times. The chain carries TRBV5-6 and TRBJ2-7, with 7 bases lining up with TRBD2. The CDR3 loop spans 12 amino acids. V was clipped by 3 bases and J by 6 bases; unmatched bases: 3. Germline CDR1 SGHDT, CDR2 YYEEEE. This CDR3 reads CASSSGGGEQYV. CDR3 DNA: TGTGCCAGCAGCTCGGGGGGTGGCGAGCAGTACGTC.

The chain couples TRBV4-3 to TRBJ1-2; 7 bases map to TRBD1. Germline-derived CDR1 and CDR2 are LGHNA and YSLEER. This CDR3 is built from 15 residues. J lost 1 base, V lost 2 bases, and 4 bases had no gene match. CDR3 bases: TGCGCCAGCAGCCAAAACAGGGGAGGTAACTATGGCTACACCTTC. This gives the protein CASSQNRGGNYGYTF.

J is TRBJ1-1 and V is TRBV4-2, with D unclear. Trimming took 4 bases from V and 3 from J, leaving 18 bases between them. The CDR3 extends over 16 amino acids. Germline V gene lookup returns CDR1 LGHNA and CDR2 YNFKEQ. CDR3 residues: CASSLSEPPRYTEAFF. CDR3 bases: TGTGCCAGCAGCCTTTCCGAGCCCCCGAGGTACACTGAAGCTTTCTTT.

The table lists this clone with a few counts. This chain links TRBV7-9 with TRBJ2-3, with 10 bases aligning to TRBD2. This CDR3 is built from 16 residues. Germline CDR1 and CDR2: SEHNR and FQNEAQ (reference sequence). After removal of 1 base from V and 4 bases from J, the junction contained 5 bases not matched to a gene. CDR3 nucleotides: TGTGCCAGCAGCTTAGGAGCGGGGGGGCCCCCAGATACGCAGTATTTT. This encodes CASSLGAGGPPDTQYF.

The rearrangement uses TRBV11-2 and TRBJ1-5; TRBD1 might be the D (6 bases). This CDR3 region has 14 residues. The germline V gene has CDR1 SGHAT and CDR2 FQNNGV. Trimming pared 3 bases from V and 3 bases from J, leaving 9 bases between. CDR3 protein: CASSLTGTNQPQHF. In DNA form, the CDR3 reads TGTGCCAGCAGCTTGACAGGAACCAATCAGCCCCAGCATTTT.

The chain couples TRBV18 to TRBJ1-3; D gene unclear. Per the germline V gene, CDR1 is KGHSH and CDR2 is LQKENI. The CDR3 is made up of 15 amino acids. V lost 0 bases, J lost 0 bases, and 6 bases lay in between. The CDR3 bases are TGTGCCAGCTCACCACCTGGGAGCTCTGGAAACACCATATATTTT. Translated: CASSPPGSSGNTIYF.